The 21 T cell receptor beta chains given below trace back to one sample, sequenced in a study of cytomegalovirus exposure and HLA in healthy donors. 13 Jbeta primers and 60 Vbeta primers were used for the PCR. TCRdb's copy holds only in-frame clones and misses some; the assay was immunoSEQ multiplex PCR. The sample has under 200,000 clones, about three quarters seen once; the top ten hold around 3.1%. Material: PBMCs. These receptor sequences come from a female donor in good health and CMV-seronegative.

The chain joins TRBV10-1 to TRBJ2-3; 10 bases match TRBD2. This CDR3 has 16 residues. Germline V gene sequence: CDR1 WNHNN, CDR2 SYGVQD (reference sequence). J lost 4 bases, V lost 0 bases, and 4 bases had no gene match. In nucleotides, the CDR3 is TGCGCCAGCAGTGAGTCTCCTAGCGGGAGCTCAGATACGCAGTATTTT. Protein: CASSESPSGSSDTQYF.

The J gene is TRBJ1-1, the V gene TRBV19; no clear D gene. Germline V gives CDR1 LNHDA, CDR2 SQIVND (reference sequence). Trimming took 7 bases from V and 1 from J, leaving 4 bases between them. The CDR3 has 11 amino acids. CDR3: CASTKNTEAFF. DNA of the CDR3: TGTGCCAGTACCAAGAACACTGAAGCTTTCTTT.

This clone was counted a few times. This specimen includes other DNA sequences encoding the same CDR3. V and J are TRBV18 and TRBJ2-7; no clear D. The V gene lost 3 bases and the J gene lost 0 bases, with 6 bases spanning the gap. This CDR3 comprises 13 residues. The germline gives CDR1 KGHSH, CDR2 LQKENI. In DNA, the CDR3 is TGTGCCAGCTCACCCTCAGGCTCCTACGAGCAGTACTTC. Its protein product is CASSPSGSYEQYF.

The V call is TRBV11-2, the J call TRBJ2-5, with a possible D match to TRBD1 (6 bases). The tail of the sequence fits TRBJ2-7 better, so the J call may be wrong. This CDR3 spans 13 amino acids. Looked up from germline, CDR1 is SGHAT and CDR2 is FQNNGV. CDR3 region: CASGLGAPYEQYF. For the CDR3, the DNA is TGTGCCAGCGGTTTGGGGGCCCCCTACGAGCAGTACTTC.

This rearrangement joins TRBV2 to TRBJ2-1; D gene ambiguous. The germline V and J ends were trimmed by 4 bases and 8 bases, with 3 bases remaining between them. The germline CDR1 and CDR2 sequences are SNHLY and FYNNEI. This CDR3 is built from 10 residues. The CDR3 spells CASSVYEQFF. The CDR3, as DNA: TGTGCCAGCAGTGTATATGAGCAGTTCTTC.

The rearrangement links TRBV7-8 to TRBJ2-5, with 8 bases fitting TRBD2. This CDR3 is 15 amino acids long. V lost 6 bases and J lost 5; bases outside the gene matches: 11. Germline values: CDR1 SGHVS, CDR2 FQNEAQ. CDR3 amino acids: CASRFGGGLGETQYF. For the CDR3, the DNA is TGTGCCAGCAGATTCGGGGGGGGCCTTGGGGAGACCCAGTACTTC.

The chain links TRBV11-1 to TRBJ2-1; 11 nucleotides agree with TRBD2. CDR1 is SGHAT, CDR2 FQDESV, per germline (reference sequence). Germline trimming cut 2 bases from V and 6 bases from J; bases unmatched to any gene: 6. The CDR3 loop spans 16 amino acids. CDR3 sequence reads: CASSLISGRDRNEQFF. CDR3 DNA: TGTGCCAGCAGCTTAATTAGCGGGAGGGATCGCAATGAGCAGTTCTTC.

Concerning this clone: Mismatch with germline at one junction end may stem from a read error. The chain carries TRBV19 and TRBJ2-7; 13 nucleotides align to TRBD2. This CDR3 spans 15 amino acids. Germline CDR1 and CDR2: LNHDA and SQIVND (reference sequence). The CDR3 loop is CASSKLAGGSYEQYF. DNA of the CDR3: TGTGCCAGCAGTAAACTAGCGGGGGGGAGCTACGAGCAGTACTTC.

This chain joins TRBV21-1 and TRBJ1-5; the table assigns TRBD1, which was not confirmed against the DNA. TRBV21-1 is an annotated pseudogene. The CDR3 spans 14 residues. CDR3 nucleotides: TGTGCCAGCATGGGACAGGGCGGTCGTCAGCCCCAGCATTTT. Translation gives CASMGQGGRQPQHF.

This chain links TRBV27 with TRBJ1-4; TRBD1 agrees at 7 bases. Germline CDR1 MNHEY, CDR2 SMNVEV (reference sequence). The CDR3 runs 14 residues. The ends lost 6 bases at V and 10 bases at J; junction bases unmatched: 11. CDR3 bases: TGTGCCAGCAGCCCGAACAGGGGTCAAGGAAAACTGTTTTTT. It is translated as CASSPNRGQGKLFF.

The chain joins TRBV18 to TRBJ1-4; D is ambiguous. V lost 5 bases and J 8 bases, leaving 21 bases between the germline ends. CDR1 is KGHSH and CDR2 is LQKENI in the germline V gene. The CDR3 totals 16 residues. In DNA form, the CDR3 reads TGTGCCAGCTCAGCTAGGACGGGGAAGGGAGAGGAAAAACTGTTTTTT. Protein sequence: CASSARTGKGEEKLFF.

Here the CDR3 reads CASSESSGGATDTQYF. For the CDR3, the DNA is TGTGCCAGCAGTGAGTCTAGCGGGGGGGCTACAGATACGCAGTATTTT. The V and J genes are TRBV2 and TRBJ2-3; 12 bases are a match to TRBD2. There are 16 residues in the CDR3. Germline V gene data show CDR1 as SNHLY and CDR2 as FYNNEI. J was trimmed by 3 bases and V by 3 bases; bases with no gene match: 4.

This chain links TRBV7-2 with TRBJ1-3; D may be TRBD1 (5 bases). Germline assignment: CDR1 SGHTA and CDR2 FQGNSA. V was trimmed by 5 bases and J by 1 base, leaving 21 bases between them. The CDR3 spans 18 residues. CDR3 amino acids: CASSPQQGAYLSGNTIYF. CDR3 DNA: TGTGCCAGCAGCCCTCAGCAAGGGGCCTACCTATCTGGAAACACCATATATTTT.

The chain joins TRBV9 to TRBJ1-2; D perhaps matches TRBD1 (5 bases). Per the germline V gene, CDR1 is SGDLS and CDR2 is YYNGEE. The CDR3 has 12 residues. V gave up 3 bases and J gave up 7 bases, with 10 bases separating them. The CDR3 bases are TGTGCCAGCAGCGCCACAGGTTCTGGCTACACCTTC. Its protein product is CASSATGSGYTF.

The rearrangement links TRBV6-5 to TRBJ2-1, with 10 bases aligning to TRBD2. The CDR3 length is 15 residues. V lost 2 bases and J lost 8; bases outside the gene matches: 6. The germline V gene encodes CDR1 MNHEY and CDR2 SVGAGI. The CDR3 reads CASSYLAGVGDEQFF. The CDR3 nucleotides are TGTGCCAGCAGTTACCTAGCGGGAGTTGGGGATGAGCAGTTCTTC.

This chain links TRBV25-1 with TRBJ1-2; tentative D call: TRBD1 (6 bases). CDR1 and CDR2 from the germline V gene are MGHDK and SYGVNS. Trimming removed 1 base at V and 8 bases at J, with 17 bases between. This CDR3 comprises 15 residues. DNA of the CDR3: TGTGCCAGCAGTGAATCGCGGCAGGGGATAGGCGGCTACACCTTC. Translation: CASSESRQGIGGYTF.

V and J are TRBV4-2 and TRBJ2-1, with 8 bases identical to TRBD2. From germline, CDR1 is LGHNA and CDR2 YNFKEQ. V trimming: 3 bases; J trimming: 0 bases; junction bases outside the gene matches: 22. The CDR3 is 22 residues long. CDR3: CASSQWGGQRPTSESSYNEQFF. DNA of the CDR3: TGTGCCAGCAGCCAGTGGGGGGGGCAACGACCGACTAGCGAGAGCTCCTACAATGAGCAGTTCTTC.

The chain is built from TRBV19 and TRBJ1-5; tentatively, D is TRBD1 (5 bases). The CDR3 is 17 amino acids. The germline V gene has CDR1 LNHDA and CDR2 SQIVND (reference sequence). V lost 5 bases, J lost 2 bases, and 19 bases lay in between. The DNA for the CDR3 is TGTGCCAGTAGTTCCGACCTGGGGCAGGCTGGCAATCAGCCCCAGCATTTT. Protein sequence: CASSSDLGQAGNQPQHF.

The chain joins TRBV11-2 to TRBJ2-7; D may be TRBD2 (6 bases). Germline V gene data show CDR1 as SGHAT and CDR2 as FQNNGV. The CDR3 covers 15 residues. V lost 5 bases and J lost 0, with 14 bases in between. CDR3 sequence: CASSPGLSSSYEQYF. The CDR3 bases are TGTGCCAGCAGCCCGGGACTCTCGAGCTCCTACGAGCAGTACTTC.

The chain carries TRBV7-9 and TRBJ1-1; perhaps TRBD1 as D (6 bases). CDR3 size: 14 residues. Between the trimmed V and J ends, which lost 5 bases and 0 bases, there was a span of 10 bases. Germline V gives CDR1 SEHNR, CDR2 FQNEAQ (reference sequence). The CDR3 protein is CASSRGGMNTEAFF. The CDR3 bases are TGTGCCAGCAGCCGCGGGGGCATGAACACTGAAGCTTTCTTT.

The chain joins TRBV19 to TRBJ2-7; TRBD1 matches 7 bases. With 5 bases clipped from V and 2 bases from J, the junction kept 12 bases outside the gene matches. The length of the CDR3 is 16 residues. The V gene's germline CDR1 is LNHDA and CDR2 SQIVND (reference sequence). The CDR3 nucleotides are TGTGCCAGTAGTCTGTCTACAGGGGTTAAAGCCTACGAGCAGTACTTC. This codes for CASSLSTGVKAYEQYF.